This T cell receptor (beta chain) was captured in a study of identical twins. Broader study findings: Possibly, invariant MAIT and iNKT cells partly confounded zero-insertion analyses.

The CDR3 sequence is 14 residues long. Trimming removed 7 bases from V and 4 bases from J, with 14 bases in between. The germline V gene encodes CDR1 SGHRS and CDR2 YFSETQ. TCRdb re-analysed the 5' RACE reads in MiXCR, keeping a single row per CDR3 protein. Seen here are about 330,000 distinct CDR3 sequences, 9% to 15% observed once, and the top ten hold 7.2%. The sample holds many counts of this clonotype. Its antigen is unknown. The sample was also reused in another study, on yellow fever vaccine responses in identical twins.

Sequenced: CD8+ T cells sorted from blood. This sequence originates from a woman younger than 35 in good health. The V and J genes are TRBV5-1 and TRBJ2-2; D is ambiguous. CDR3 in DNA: TGCGCCAGCTGGGATAGTCGCGCCACCGGGGAGCTGTTTTTT. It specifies CASWDSRATGELFF.